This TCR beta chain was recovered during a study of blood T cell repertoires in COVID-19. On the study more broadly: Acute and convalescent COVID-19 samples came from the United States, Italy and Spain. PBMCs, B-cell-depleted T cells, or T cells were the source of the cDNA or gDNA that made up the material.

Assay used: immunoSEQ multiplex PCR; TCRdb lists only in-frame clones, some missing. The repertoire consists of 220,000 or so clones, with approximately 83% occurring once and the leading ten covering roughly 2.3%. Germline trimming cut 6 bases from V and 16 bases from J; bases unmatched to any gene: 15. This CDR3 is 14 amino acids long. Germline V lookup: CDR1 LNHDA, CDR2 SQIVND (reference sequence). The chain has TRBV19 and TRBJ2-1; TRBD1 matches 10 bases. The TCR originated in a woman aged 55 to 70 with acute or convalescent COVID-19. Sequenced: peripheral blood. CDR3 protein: CASSAGTGVYGRFF. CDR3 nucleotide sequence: TGTGCCAGTAGCGCCGGGACAGGGGTTTATGGCCGTTTCTTC. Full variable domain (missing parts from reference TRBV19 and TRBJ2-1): DGGITQSPKYLFRKEGQNVTLSCEQNLNHDAMYWYRQDPGQGLRLIYYSQIVNDFQKGDIAEGYSVSREKKESFPLTVTSAQKNPTAFYLCASSAGTGVYGRFFGPGTRLTVL.